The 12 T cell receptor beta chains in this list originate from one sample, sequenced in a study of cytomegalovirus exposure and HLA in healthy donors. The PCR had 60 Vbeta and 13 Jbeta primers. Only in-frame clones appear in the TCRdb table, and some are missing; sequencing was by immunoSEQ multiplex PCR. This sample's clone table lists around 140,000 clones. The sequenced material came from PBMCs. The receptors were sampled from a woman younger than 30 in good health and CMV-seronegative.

The CDR3 region is CASSKSERELSPPSNEQYV. The CDR3 DNA is TGTGCCAGCAGCAAATCCGAGCGGGAGTTATCCCCCCCTAGTAACGAGCAGTACGTC. This sequence joins TRBV21-1 and TRBJ2-7; TRBD2, the table's D call, was not compared with the DNA. TRBV21-1 is marked as a pseudogene. This CDR3 is built from 19 residues.

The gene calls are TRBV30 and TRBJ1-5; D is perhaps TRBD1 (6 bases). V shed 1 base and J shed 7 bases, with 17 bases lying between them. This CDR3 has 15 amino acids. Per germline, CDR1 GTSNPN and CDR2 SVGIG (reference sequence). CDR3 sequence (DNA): TGTGCCTGGAGTGAACTGGACAGTCTCTGGCAGCCCCAGCATTTT. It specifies CAWSELDSLWQPQHF.

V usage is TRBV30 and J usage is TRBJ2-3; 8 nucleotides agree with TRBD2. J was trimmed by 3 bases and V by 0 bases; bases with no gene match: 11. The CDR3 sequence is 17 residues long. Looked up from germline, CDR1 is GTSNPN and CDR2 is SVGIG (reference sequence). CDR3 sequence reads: CAWSVGLSGSVTDTQYF. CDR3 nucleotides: TGTGCCTGGAGTGTGGGGCTAAGCGGGAGCGTGACAGATACGCAGTATTTT.

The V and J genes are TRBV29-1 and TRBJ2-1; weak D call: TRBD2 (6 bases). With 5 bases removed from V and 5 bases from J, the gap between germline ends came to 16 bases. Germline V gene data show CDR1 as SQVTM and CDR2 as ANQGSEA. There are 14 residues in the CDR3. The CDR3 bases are TGCAGCGTTCTTAGAATAGCGGATAACAATGAGCAGTTCTTC. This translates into CSVLRIADNNEQFF.

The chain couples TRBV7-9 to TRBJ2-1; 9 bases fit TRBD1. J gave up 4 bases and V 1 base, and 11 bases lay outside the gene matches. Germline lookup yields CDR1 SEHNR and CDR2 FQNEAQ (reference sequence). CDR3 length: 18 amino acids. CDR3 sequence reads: CASSLGIGQGLMYNEQFF. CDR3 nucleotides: TGTGCCAGCAGCTTAGGGATCGGACAGGGGCTGATGTACAATGAGCAGTTCTTC.

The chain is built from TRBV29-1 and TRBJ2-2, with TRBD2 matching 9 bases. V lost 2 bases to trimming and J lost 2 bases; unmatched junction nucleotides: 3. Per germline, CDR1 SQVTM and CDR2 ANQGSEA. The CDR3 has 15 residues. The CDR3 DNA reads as TGCAGCGTTGAAATACTAGCGGGCAACACCGGGGAGCTGTTTTTT. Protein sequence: CSVEILAGNTGELFF.

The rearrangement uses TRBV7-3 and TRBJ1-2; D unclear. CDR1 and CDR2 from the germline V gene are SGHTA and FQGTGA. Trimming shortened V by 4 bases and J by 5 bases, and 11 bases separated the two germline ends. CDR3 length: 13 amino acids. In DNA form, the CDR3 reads TGTGCCAGCAGCTCGACCGGGTCATATGGCTACACCTTC. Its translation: CASSSTGSYGYTF.

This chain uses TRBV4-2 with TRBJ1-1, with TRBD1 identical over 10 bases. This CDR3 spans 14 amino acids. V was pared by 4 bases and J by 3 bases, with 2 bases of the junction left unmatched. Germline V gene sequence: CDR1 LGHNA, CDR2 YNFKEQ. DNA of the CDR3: TGTGCCAGCAGCCTAGGGACAGGGGACACTGAAGCTTTCTTT. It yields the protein CASSLGTGDTEAFF.

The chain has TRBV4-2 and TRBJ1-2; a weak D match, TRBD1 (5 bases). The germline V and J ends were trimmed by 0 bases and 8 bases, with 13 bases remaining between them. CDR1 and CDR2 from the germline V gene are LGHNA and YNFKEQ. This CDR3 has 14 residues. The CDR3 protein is CASSQDQGTAGYTF. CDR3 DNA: TGTGCCAGCAGCCAAGATCAGGGAACGGCGGGCTACACCTTC.

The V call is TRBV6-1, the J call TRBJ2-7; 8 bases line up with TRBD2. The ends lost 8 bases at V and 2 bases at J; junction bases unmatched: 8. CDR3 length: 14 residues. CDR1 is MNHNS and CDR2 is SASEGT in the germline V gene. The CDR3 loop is CASRREGLAYEQYF. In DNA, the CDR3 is TGTGCCAGCCGACGGGAGGGCCTCGCCTACGAGCAGTACTTC.

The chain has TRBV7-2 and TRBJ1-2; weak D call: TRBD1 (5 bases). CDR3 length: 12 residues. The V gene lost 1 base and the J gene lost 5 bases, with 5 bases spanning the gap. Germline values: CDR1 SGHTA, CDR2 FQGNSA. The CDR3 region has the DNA TGTGCCAGCAGCTTAGAGGGGTATGGCTACACCTTC. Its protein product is CASSLEGYGYTF. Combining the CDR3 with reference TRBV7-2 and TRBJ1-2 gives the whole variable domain GAGVSQSPSNKVTEKGKDVELRCDPISGHTALYWYRQSLGQGLEFLIYFQGNSAPDKSGLPSDRFSAERTGGSVSTLTIQRTQQEDSAVYLCASSLEGYGYTFGSGTRLTVV.

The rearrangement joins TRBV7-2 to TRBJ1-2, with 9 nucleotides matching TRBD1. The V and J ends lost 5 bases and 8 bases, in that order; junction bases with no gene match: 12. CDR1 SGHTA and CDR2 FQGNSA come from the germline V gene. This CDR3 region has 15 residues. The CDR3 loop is CASSRYRGQTQGYTF. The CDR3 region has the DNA TGTGCCAGCAGCCGTTACAGGGGGCAGACTCAGGGCTACACCTTC. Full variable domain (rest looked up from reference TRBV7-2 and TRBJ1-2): GAGVSQSPSNKVTEKGKDVELRCDPISGHTALYWYRQSLGQGLEFLIYFQGNSAPDKSGLPSDRFSAERTGGSVSTLTIQRTQQEDSAVYLCASSRYRGQTQGYTFGSGTRLTVV.